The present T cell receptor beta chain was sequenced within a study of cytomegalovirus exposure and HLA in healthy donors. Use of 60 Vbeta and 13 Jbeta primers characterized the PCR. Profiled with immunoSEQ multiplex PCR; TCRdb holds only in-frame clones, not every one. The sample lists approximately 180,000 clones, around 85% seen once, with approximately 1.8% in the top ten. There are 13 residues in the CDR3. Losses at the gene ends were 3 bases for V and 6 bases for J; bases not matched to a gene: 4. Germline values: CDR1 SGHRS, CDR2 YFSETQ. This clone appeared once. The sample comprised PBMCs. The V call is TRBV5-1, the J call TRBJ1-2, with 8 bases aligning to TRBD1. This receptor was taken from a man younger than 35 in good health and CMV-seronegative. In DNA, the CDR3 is TGCGCCAGCAGCTGGACAGGGAGGAATGGCTACACCTTC. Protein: CASSWTGRNGYTF.